A single sample is the source of the 5 T cell receptor beta chains below, sequenced in a study of T cell responses to AZD1222 COVID-19 vaccine. This table comes from immunoSEQ multiplex PCR, and its TCRdb copy is limited to in-frame clones, with some not included. Of 150,000 or so clones in the sample, approximately 90% were seen once. This specimen consisted of peripheral blood, obtained on day 0 of AZD1222 vaccination. The receptors originated from an adult in good health.

CDR3 region: CASSRDTGPEQYF. The CDR3 coding sequence is TGTGCCAGCTCGCGGGACACGGGCCCTGAGCAGTACTTC. The chain carries TRBV18 and TRBJ2-7; the D call may be TRBD1 or TRBD2 (6 bases each). Per germline, CDR1 KGHSH and CDR2 LQKENI. The V end was cut by 6 bases, the J end by 7 bases, with 16 bases between. This CDR3 has 13 amino acids.

J is TRBJ1-2 and V is TRBV5-5, with a tentative D call TRBD1 (5 bases). Germline V gives CDR1 SGHKS, CDR2 YYEKEE (reference sequence). The CDR3 loop spans 14 amino acids. Trimming took off 4 bases at V and 2 bases at J, with 12 bases between the two ends. CDR3 loop: CASSPGTLNYGYTF. DNA for the CDR3: TGTGCCAGCAGCCCCGGGACGTTAAACTATGGCTACACCTTC.

The CDR3 is CASSQGLAVSADTQYF. CDR3 sequence (DNA): TGTGCCAGCAGCCAAGGCCTAGCGGTCTCAGCAGATACGCAGTATTTT. The rearrangement uses TRBV4-2 and TRBJ2-3, with 7 bases fitting TRBD2. Germline V CDR1 and CDR2: LGHNA, YNFKEQ. The CDR3 extends over 16 amino acids. V lost 1 base, J lost 4 bases, and 8 bases stayed unmatched.

The rearrangement links TRBV18 to TRBJ1-5, with D uncertain. The CDR3 has 13 amino acids. Trimming left V 6 bases short and J 2 bases short, with 8 bases between. Germline CDR1 reads KGHSH; CDR2 reads LQKENI. CDR3 region: CASSTDGNQPQHF. The CDR3 nucleotides read TGTGCCAGCTCTACCGATGGCAATCAGCCCCAGCATTTT.

The gene calls are TRBV5-6 and TRBJ2-1; 11 bases match TRBD2. Germline CDR1 and CDR2: SGHDT and YYEEEE. This CDR3 has 18 amino acids. Germline trimming cut 4 bases from V and 5 bases from J; bases unmatched to any gene: 14. The CDR3 DNA reads TGTGCCAGCAGCGAAATAAAACCCGGGACTAGCGGCAACAATGAGCAGTTCTTC. It translates to CASSEIKPGTSGNNEQFF.